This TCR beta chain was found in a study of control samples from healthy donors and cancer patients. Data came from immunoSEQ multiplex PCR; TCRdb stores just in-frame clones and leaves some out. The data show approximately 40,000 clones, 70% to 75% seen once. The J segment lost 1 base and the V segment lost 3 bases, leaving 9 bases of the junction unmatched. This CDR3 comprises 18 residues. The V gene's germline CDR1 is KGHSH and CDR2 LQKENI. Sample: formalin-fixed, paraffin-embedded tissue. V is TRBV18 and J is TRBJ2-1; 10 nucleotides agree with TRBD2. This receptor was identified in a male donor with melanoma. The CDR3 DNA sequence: TGTGCCAGCTCACCGAACAGGGGTAGCGGGAGGTCCTACAATGAGCAGTTCTTC. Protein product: CASSPNRGSGRSYNEQFF.